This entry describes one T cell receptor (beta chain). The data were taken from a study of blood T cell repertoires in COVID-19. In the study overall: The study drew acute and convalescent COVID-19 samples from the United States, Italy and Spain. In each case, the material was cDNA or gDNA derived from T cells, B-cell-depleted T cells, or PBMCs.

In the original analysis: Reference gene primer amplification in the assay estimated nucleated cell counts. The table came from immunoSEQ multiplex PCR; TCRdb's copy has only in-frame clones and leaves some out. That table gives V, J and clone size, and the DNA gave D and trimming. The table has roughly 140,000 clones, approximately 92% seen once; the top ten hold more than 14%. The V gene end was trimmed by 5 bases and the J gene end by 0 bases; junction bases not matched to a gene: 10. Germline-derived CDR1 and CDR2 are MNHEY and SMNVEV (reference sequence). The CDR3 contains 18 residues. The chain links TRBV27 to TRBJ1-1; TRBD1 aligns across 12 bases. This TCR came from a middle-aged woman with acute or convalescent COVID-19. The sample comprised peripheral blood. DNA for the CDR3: TGTGCCAGCAGTCATCGCCCGGGACAGGGGGCGGTGAACACTGAAGCTTTCTTT. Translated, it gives CASSHRPGQGAVNTEAFF.